This record concerns one T cell receptor (beta chain) sequence. The antigen remains undetermined. The sample originates from a study of T cells expressing NK-cell markers. The study's findings and limits: The share of CD8+ T cells held by dominant NKG2C+ clonotypes was about 1.0-7.5% in roughly 6 donors.

TCRdb re-called the 5' RACE reads and shows each CDR3 protein once, DNA omitted. The sample has a few hundred thousand distinct CDR3 sequences. Germline-derived CDR1 and CDR2 are SGHTA and FQGTGA. This CDR3 is 13 amino acids long. The J gene is TRBJ2-1, the V gene TRBV7-3. Sequencing used blood T cells: a sorted CD56 or NKG2C T cell subset, CD4+ or CD8+ T cells, or bulk PBMC T cells (not recorded which). The receptor was isolated from a man between 18 and 29 years old in good health. The CDR3 sequence is CASSPYIASEQFF.